This TCR beta chain was recorded in a study of CD8+ T cells in alopecia areata. For the study at large: Administration of oral tofacitinib to treated patients was at 5 to 10 mg twice daily.

Extracted RNA was reverse transcribed into cDNA, the sequencing template. The table came from immunoSEQ multiplex PCR; TCRdb's copy has only in-frame clones and leaves some out. Among around 300,000 clones, approximately 60% were seen once, and the ten largest hold roughly 0.88%. Per germline, CDR1 GTSNPN and CDR2 SVGIG (reference sequence). V lost 4 bases and J lost 5; bases outside the gene matches: 7. The CDR3 covers 13 residues. The sample's treatment: oral pan-JAK inhibitor, 5-10 mg twice daily. The chain has TRBV30 and TRBJ2-7; 8 bases fit TRBD1. This receptor was taken from a human donor with alopecia areata. This specimen consisted of CD4+ T cells sorted from blood, obtained at roughly week 52, from a patient treated with tofacitinib. CDR3 DNA: TGTGCCTGGACCAGGACAGGGACCCACGAGCAGTACTTC. It yields the protein CAWTRTGTHEQYF. Filled out from reference TRBV30 and TRBJ2-7, the complete variable domain reads SQTIHQWPATLVQPVGSPLSLECTVEGTSNPNLYWYRQAAGRGLQLLFYSVGIGQISSEVPQNLSASRPQDRQFILSSKKLLLSDSGFYLCAWTRTGTHEQYFGPGTRLTVT.